A single sample gave rise to the 21 T cell receptor beta chains below, sequenced in a study of beta chain features in type 1 diabetes. Their antigens are not known. Findings and caveats of the study: In every one of the four CD4+ subsets, TCRB CDR3s were moderately but significantly shorter in Type 1 diabetes patients.

The authors reverse transcribed all of the isolated RNA, so sequencing captured expressed TCRB transcripts. The protocol was immunoSEQ multiplex PCR, while the TCRdb copy is restricted to in-frame clones and leaves out a portion. The sample has 150,000 to 170,000 clones; 10% are singletons. Sequences were obtained from central memory CD4+ T cells from blood. These receptors came from a man younger than 40 with type 1 diabetes.

This clone was recorded a few times. The chain couples TRBV7-8 to TRBJ2-5; the match to TRBD2 covers 9 bases. This CDR3 comprises 15 residues. Germline-derived CDR1 and CDR2 are SGHVS and FQNEAQ. J was trimmed by 1 base and V by 5 bases; bases with no gene match: 5. The DNA of the CDR3 is TGTGCCAGCAGCGGAGGAGCGGGAGGCCAAGAGACCCAGTACTTC. This sequence encodes CASSGGAGGQETQYF.

The rearrangement uses TRBV9 and TRBJ2-1; D unclear. V lost 5 bases to trimming and J lost 0 bases, with 9 bases between them. There are 14 residues in the CDR3. Germline V gene data show CDR1 as SGDLS and CDR2 as YYNGEE. CDR3 amino acids: CASRKLSSYNEQFF. The CDR3 DNA is TGTGCCAGCAGGAAGTTGAGCTCCTACAATGAGCAGTTCTTC.

This clone was observed a handful of times. The CDR3: CASSLRTGGYEQYF. DNA of the CDR3: TGCGCCAGCAGCTTACGGACAGGGGGCTACGAGCAGTACTTC. The rearrangement links TRBV5-1 to TRBJ2-7, with 10 bases that match TRBD1. V gave up 2 bases and J gave up 3 bases; unmatched junction bases: 2. The CDR3 is made up of 14 amino acids. CDR1 and CDR2 from the germline V gene are SGHRS and YFSETQ.

The V gene is TRBV5-1, the J gene TRBJ2-4; no reliable D call. Germline-derived CDR1 and CDR2 are SGHRS and YFSETQ. V was trimmed by 0 bases and J by 5 bases, leaving 9 bases between them. The length of the CDR3 is 14 residues. As DNA, the CDR3 is TGCGCCAGCAGCTTGGATCCAGAGGAAAACATTCAGTACTTC. Its protein is CASSLDPEENIQYF.

This clone came up a few times. The CDR3 protein is CASSSNGRTTDTQYF. The CDR3 DNA reads as TGTGCCAGCAGCTCCAACGGGAGGACGACAGATACGCAGTATTTT. The chain combines TRBV11-1 with TRBJ2-3; 7 bases agree with TRBD2. With 4 bases clipped from V and 3 bases from J, the junction kept 7 bases outside the gene matches. This CDR3 spans 15 amino acids. Looked up from germline, CDR1 is SGHAT and CDR2 is FQDESV (reference sequence).

The chain links TRBV7-2 to TRBJ2-1, with TRBD1 as a possible D gene (6 bases). The germline V gene encodes CDR1 SGHTA and CDR2 FQGNSA. The germline V and J ends were trimmed by 1 base and 4 bases, with 11 bases remaining between them. CDR3 size: 15 residues. The CDR3 sequence: CASSLDPQGYNEQFF. The DNA for the CDR3 is TGTGCCAGCAGCTTAGACCCCCAGGGGTACAATGAGCAGTTCTTC.

This clone was found a few times. The rearrangement links TRBV4-1 to TRBJ2-1; D gene uncertain. The CDR3 is made up of 16 amino acids. Trimming pared 0 bases from V and 0 bases from J, leaving 9 bases between. Per germline, CDR1 MGHRA and CDR2 YSYEKL. Here the CDR3 reads CASSQDERDSYNEQFF. The CDR3 nucleotides read TGCGCCAGCAGCCAAGATGAGAGAGACTCCTACAATGAGCAGTTCTTC.

This clone occurred a few times. This chain joins TRBV7-2 and TRBJ2-5; 12 bases align to TRBD2. CDR1 is SGHTA, CDR2 FQGNSA, per germline. This CDR3 region has 13 residues. After removal of 11 bases from V and 5 bases from J, the junction contained 6 bases not matched to a gene. The CDR3: CASTSGSAETQYF. In DNA form, the CDR3 reads TGTGCCTCGACTAGCGGGAGCGCGGAGACCCAGTACTTC.

This clone was seen a handful of times. The chain uses TRBV5-1 and TRBJ1-2; 9 bases match TRBD1. The CDR3 extends over 15 amino acids. Losses at the gene ends were 0 bases for V and 7 bases for J; bases not matched to a gene: 7. CDR1 is SGHRS and CDR2 is YFSETQ in the germline V gene. For the CDR3, the DNA is TGCGCCAGCAGCTTGGAGGGACAGGGTTTTACTGGCTACACCTTC. Translation gives CASSLEGQGFTGYTF.

This clone was seen more than once but under ten times. CDR3 sequence reads: CASSPGTSGNNEQFF. CDR3 nucleotide sequence: TGTGCCAGCAGCCCAGGGACTAGCGGAAACAATGAGCAGTTCTTC. This chain connects TRBV7-3 to TRBJ2-1; TRBD2 matches at 11 bases. J lost 5 bases, V lost 5 bases, and 5 bases had no gene match. Germline V CDR1 and CDR2: SGHTA, FQGTGA. The CDR3 totals 15 residues.

The rearrangement uses TRBV27 and TRBJ1-5; TRBD1 aligns across 8 bases. The CDR3 has 15 amino acids. The ends lost 3 bases at V and 5 bases at J; junction bases unmatched: 6. CDR1 and CDR2 (germline): MNHEY, SMNVEV (reference sequence). Here the CDR3 reads CASSLTGARYQPQHF. The CDR3 DNA sequence: TGTGCCAGCAGTTTGACAGGGGCGAGGTATCAGCCCCAGCATTTT.

V and J are TRBV28 and TRBJ2-1; TRBD2 is a possible D gene (6 bases). The V gene lost 6 bases and the J gene lost 9 bases, with 15 bases spanning the gap. This CDR3 is 13 amino acids long. Germline loops: CDR1 MDHEN, CDR2 SYDVKM. CDR3 coding DNA: TGTGCCAGCAGGACTGGAGCGGGCGGTGAGCAGTTCTTC. Its protein product is CASRTGAGGEQFF.

This sequence joins TRBV5-4 and TRBJ2-3; 12 nucleotides agree with TRBD2. Looked up from germline, CDR1 is SGHNT and CDR2 is YYREEE (reference sequence). The CDR3 runs to 14 residues. J was trimmed by 6 bases and V by 9 bases; bases with no gene match: 8. In DNA, the CDR3 is TGTGCCACCGTACTAGCGGGAGGTACGGATACGCAGTATTTT. This codes for CATVLAGGTDTQYF.

The chain uses TRBV11-2 and TRBJ2-1; 14 bases agree with TRBD2. V lost 5 bases, J lost 13 bases, and 4 bases stayed unmatched. The CDR3 consists of 13 residues. Germline V gene sequence: CDR1 SGHAT, CDR2 FQNNGV. The CDR3, as DNA: TGTGCCAGCAGCCCGGGACTAGCGGGAGCCCAGTTCTTC. The encoded protein is CASSPGLAGAQFF.

This clone appeared a few times. The CDR3: CASSFILAGGIYNEQFF. Here the CDR3 DNA reads TGCGCCAGCAGCTTCATCCTAGCGGGAGGGATCTACAATGAGCAGTTCTTC. The V call is TRBV5-1, the J call TRBJ2-1, with 12 bases identical to TRBD2. Trimming cost V 2 bases and J 3 bases; bases outside gene matches: 6. CDR3 length equals 17 residues. Germline V gene data show CDR1 as SGHRS and CDR2 as YFSETQ.

The CDR3 is CASSRQSEQYF. CDR3 DNA: TGTGCCAGCTCACGTCAATCCGAGCAGTACTTC. The V and J genes are TRBV18 and TRBJ2-7; D call uncertain. The V gene lost 4 bases and the J gene lost 6 bases, with 7 bases spanning the gap. The CDR3 is made up of 11 amino acids. Germline assignment: CDR1 KGHSH and CDR2 LQKENI.

The chain uses TRBV4-2 and TRBJ2-6; TRBD1 is a possible D gene (5 bases). The germline V gene has CDR1 LGHNA and CDR2 YNFKEQ. V shed 1 base and J shed 4 bases, with 11 bases lying between them. The CDR3 consists of 16 residues. In DNA form, the CDR3 reads TGTGCCAGCAGCCAAGTGGACACAACCGGGGCCAACGTCCTGACTTTC. It is translated as CASSQVDTTGANVLTF.

The chain couples TRBV9 to TRBJ2-5, with unresolved D. Germline V gene data show CDR1 as SGDLS and CDR2 as YYNGEE. V was pared by 4 bases and J by 4 bases, with 14 bases between. This CDR3 comprises 14 residues. CDR3: CASSLRLHGETQYF. DNA of the CDR3: TGTGCCAGCAGCCTAAGACTGCACGGAGAGACCCAGTACTTC.

This clone was counted between two and nine times. V is TRBV11-1 and J is TRBJ2-1; no clear D gene. The V and J ends lost 5 bases and 9 bases respectively, with 8 bases between them. In germline, CDR1 is SGHAT, CDR2 FQDESV (reference sequence). The CDR3 totals 11 residues. Here the CDR3 DNA reads TGTGCCAGCAGCCTCCGGGTTGAGCAGTTCTTC. Its protein is CASSLRVEQFF.

This clone has only a few counts. J is TRBJ2-3 and V is TRBV7-2; D call uncertain. Between the trimmed V and J ends, which lost 5 bases and 2 bases, there was a span of 8 bases. Germline CDR1 is SGHTA and CDR2 is FQGNSA. The CDR3 has 13 residues. In nucleotides, the CDR3 is TGTGCCAGCAGCCTTCCCTCCACAGATACGCAGTATTTT. Amino acids: CASSLPSTDTQYF.

V and J are TRBV7-9 and TRBJ2-7, with D hard to call. The CDR3 has 12 amino acids. Germline assignment: CDR1 SEHNR and CDR2 FQNEAQ (reference sequence). The V and J ends lost 5 bases and 3 bases respectively, with 8 bases between them. This CDR3 is CASSQTVYEQYF. CDR3 bases: TGTGCCAGCAGCCAGACTGTCTACGAGCAGTACTTC.